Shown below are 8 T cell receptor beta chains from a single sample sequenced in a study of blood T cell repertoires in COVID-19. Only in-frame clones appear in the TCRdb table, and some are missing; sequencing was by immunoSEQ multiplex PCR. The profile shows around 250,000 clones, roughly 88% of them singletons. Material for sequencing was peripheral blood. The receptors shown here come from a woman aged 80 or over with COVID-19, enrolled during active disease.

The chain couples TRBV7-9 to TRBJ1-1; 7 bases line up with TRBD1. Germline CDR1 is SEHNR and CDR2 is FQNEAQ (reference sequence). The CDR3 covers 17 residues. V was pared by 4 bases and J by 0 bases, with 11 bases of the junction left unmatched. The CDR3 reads CASSSLEGAGMNTEAFF. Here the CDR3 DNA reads TGTGCCAGCAGCTCGTTAGAGGGGGCCGGGATGAACACTGAAGCTTTCTTT.

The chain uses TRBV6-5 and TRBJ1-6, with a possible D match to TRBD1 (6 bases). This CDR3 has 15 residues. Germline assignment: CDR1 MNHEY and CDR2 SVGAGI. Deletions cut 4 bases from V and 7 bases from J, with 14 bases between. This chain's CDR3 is CASSLLTGTNSPLHF. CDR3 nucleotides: TGTGCCAGCAGTTTATTGACAGGCACGAATTCACCCCTCCACTTT.

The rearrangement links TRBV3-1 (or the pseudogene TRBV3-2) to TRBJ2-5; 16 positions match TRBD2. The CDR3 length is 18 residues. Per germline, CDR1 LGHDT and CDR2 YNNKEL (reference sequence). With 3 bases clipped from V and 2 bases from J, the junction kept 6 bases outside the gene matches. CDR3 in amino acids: CASSHGTSGGAPQETQYF. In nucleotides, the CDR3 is TGTGCCAGCAGCCACGGGACTAGCGGGGGGGCGCCACAAGAGACCCAGTACTTC.

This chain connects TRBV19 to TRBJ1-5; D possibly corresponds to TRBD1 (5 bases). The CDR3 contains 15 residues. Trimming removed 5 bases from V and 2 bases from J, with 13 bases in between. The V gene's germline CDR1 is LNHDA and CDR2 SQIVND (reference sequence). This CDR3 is CASSPRGGGNQPQHF. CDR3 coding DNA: TGTGCCAGTAGTCCGAGGGGAGGCGGCAATCAGCCCCAGCATTTT.

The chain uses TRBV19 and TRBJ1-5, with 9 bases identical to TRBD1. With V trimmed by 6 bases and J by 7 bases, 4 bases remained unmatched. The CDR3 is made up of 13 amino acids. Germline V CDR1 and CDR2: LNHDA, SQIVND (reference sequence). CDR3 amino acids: CASRNRGQQPQHF. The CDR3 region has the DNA TGTGCCAGTAGAAACAGGGGGCAACAGCCCCAGCATTTT. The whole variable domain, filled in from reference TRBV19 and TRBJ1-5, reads DGGITQSPKYLFRKEGQNVTLSCEQNLNHDAMYWYRQDPGQGLRLIYYSQIVNDFQKGDIAEGYSVSREKKESFPLTVTSAQKNPTAFYLCASRNRGQQPQHFGDGTRLSIL.

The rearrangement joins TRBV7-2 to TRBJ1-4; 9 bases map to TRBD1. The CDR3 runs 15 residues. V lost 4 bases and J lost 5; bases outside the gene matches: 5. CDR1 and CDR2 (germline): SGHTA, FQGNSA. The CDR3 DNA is TGTGCCAGCAGCTCCTCCGGGACAGGGAATGAAAAACTGTTTTTT. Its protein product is CASSSSGTGNEKLFF.

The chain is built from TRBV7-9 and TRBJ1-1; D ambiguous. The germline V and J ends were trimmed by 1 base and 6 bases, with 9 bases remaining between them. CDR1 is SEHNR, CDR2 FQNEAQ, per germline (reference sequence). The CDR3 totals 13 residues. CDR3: CASSLGRWAEAFF. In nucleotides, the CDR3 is TGTGCCAGCAGCTTAGGGCGGTGGGCTGAAGCTTTCTTT. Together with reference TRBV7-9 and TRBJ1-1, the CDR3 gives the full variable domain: DTGVSQNPRHKITKRGQNVTFRCDPISEHNRLYWYRQTLGQGPEFLTYFQNEAQLEKSRLLSDRFSAERPKGSFSTLEIQRTEQGDSAMYLCASSLGRWAEAFFGQGTRLTVV.

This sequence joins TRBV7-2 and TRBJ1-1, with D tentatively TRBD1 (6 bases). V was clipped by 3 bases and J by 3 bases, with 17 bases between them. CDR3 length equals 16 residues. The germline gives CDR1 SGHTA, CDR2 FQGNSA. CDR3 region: CASSLGWGRQDTEAFF. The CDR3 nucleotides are TGTGCCAGCAGCTTGGGCTGGGGGCGGCAGGACACTGAAGCTTTCTTT.